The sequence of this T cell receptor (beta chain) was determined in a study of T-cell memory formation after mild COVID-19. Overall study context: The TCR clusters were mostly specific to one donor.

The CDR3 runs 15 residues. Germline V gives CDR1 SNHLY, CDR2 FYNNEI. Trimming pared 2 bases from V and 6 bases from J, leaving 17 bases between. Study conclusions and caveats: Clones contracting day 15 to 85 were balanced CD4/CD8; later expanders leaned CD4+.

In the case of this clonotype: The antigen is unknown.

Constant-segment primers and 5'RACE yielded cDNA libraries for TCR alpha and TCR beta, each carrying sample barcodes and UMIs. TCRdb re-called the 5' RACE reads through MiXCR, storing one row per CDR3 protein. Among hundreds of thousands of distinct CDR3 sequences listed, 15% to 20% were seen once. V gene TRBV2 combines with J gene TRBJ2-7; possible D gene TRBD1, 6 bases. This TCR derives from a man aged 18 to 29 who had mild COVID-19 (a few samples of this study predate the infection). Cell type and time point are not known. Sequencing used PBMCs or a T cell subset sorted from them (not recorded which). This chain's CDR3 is CASSELDLGAGEQYF. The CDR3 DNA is TGTGCCAGCAGTGAACTGGATCTGGGGGCGGGCGAGCAGTACTTC.